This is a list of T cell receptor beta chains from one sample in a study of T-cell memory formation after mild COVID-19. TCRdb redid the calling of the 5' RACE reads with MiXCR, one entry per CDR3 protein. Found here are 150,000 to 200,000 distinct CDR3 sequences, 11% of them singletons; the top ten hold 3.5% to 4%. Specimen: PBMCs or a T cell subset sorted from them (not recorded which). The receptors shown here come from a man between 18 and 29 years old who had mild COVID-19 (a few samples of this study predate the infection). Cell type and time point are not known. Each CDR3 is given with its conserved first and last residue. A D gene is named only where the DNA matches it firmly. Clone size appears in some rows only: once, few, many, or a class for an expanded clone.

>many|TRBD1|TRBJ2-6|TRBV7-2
TGTGCCAGCAGCTTAGGGACAGGTGCTGGGGCCAACGTCCTGACTTTC
CASSLGTGAGANVLTF
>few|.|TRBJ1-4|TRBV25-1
TGTGCCAGCAGTGAATTCCAGGGTGGAGGAGAAAAACTGTTTTTT
CASSEFQGGGEKLFF
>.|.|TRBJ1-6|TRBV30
TGTGCCTGGAGTCTCCAGGCTTGGAGTTCACCCCTCCACTTT
CAWSLQAWSSPLHF
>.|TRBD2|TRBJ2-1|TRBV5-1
TGCGCCATCTGGACTAGCGGATACAATGAGCAGTTCTTC
CAIWTSGYNEQFF
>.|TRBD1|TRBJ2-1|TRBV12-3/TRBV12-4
TGTGCCAGCAGTATCCGGGACAGGGTCAATGAGCAGTTCTTC
CASSIRDRVNEQFF
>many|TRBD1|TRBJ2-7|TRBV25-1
TGTGCCAGCAGCCCCAGTGACAGGGCCTCCTACGAGCAGTACTTC
CASSPSDRASYEQYF
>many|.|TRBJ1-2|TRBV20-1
TGCAGTGCTAGAGAGGGTAACTATGGCTACACCTTC
CSAREGNYGYTF
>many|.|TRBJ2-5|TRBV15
TGTGCCACCAGCAGAGATCAGGGAGGTTGGGAGACCCAGTACTTC
CATSRDQGGWETQYF
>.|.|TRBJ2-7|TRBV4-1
TGCGCCAGCAGCCCCCTTGATGGGGACACTTCCTACGAGCAGTACTTC
CASSPLDGDTSYEQYF
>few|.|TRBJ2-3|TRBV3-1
TGTGCCAGCAATTTAGGCAGCCACGGCACAGATACGCAGTATTTT
CASNLGSHGTDTQYF
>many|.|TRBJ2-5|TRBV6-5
TGTGCCAGCAGTTACTTTTCGGGGAGAAATCAAGAGACCCAGTACTTC
CASSYFSGRNQETQYF
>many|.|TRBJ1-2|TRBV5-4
TGTGCCAGCAGTTCTGATACAGGGTATGGCTACACCTTC
CASSSDTGYGYTF
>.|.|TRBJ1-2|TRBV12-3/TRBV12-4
TGTGCCAGCAAGACACAGGGACGCGATGGCTACACCTTC
CASKTQGRDGYTF
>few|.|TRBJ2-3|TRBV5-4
TGTGCCAGCAGCTTGGGAAGTGGAGATACGCAGTATTTT
CASSLGSGDTQYF
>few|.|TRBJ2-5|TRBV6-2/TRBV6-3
TGTGCCAGCAGACCCGATATAGGACGTGCGACCCAGTACTTC
CASRPDIGRATQYF
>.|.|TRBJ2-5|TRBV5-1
TGCGCCAGCAGCTGGAGGGGGACAGAAGAGACCCAGTACTTC
CASSWRGTEETQYF
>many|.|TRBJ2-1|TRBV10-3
TGTGCCATCGCGGAGACCGCAAGACCTTTGGCTGGCTCCTACAATGAGCAGTTCTTC
CAIAETARPLAGSYNEQFF
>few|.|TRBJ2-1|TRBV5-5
TGTGCCAGCACCTTCTCAGGGGGGCCGAGAAATGAGCAGTTCTTC
CASTFSGGPRNEQFF
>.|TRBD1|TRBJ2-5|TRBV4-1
TGCGCCAGCAGCCAAGCACCGGGACAGGGATGGGAGACCCAGTACTTC
CASSQAPGQGWETQYF
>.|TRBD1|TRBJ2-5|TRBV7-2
TGTGCCAGCAGCTTCGAGGGACAGGGTGGAGGGGAGACCCAGTACTTC
CASSFEGQGGGETQYF
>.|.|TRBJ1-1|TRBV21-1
TGTGCCAGCAGCGTCCGGGACTGGGGGAACACTGAAGCTTTCTTT
CASSVRDWGNTEAFF
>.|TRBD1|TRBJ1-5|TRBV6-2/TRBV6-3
TGTGCCAGCAACCCCCGGGGACAGGGAAGGGCTGGCTGGGGTCAGCCCCAGCATTTT
CASNPRGQGRAGWGQPQHF
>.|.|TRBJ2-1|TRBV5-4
TGTGCCAGCAGCTCCCGACAGGGAGGCAATGAGCAGTTCTTC
CASSSRQGGNEQFF
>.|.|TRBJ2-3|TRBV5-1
TGCGCCAGCAGCCCCTGGGGTGCAGATAAGCAGTATTTT
CASSPWGADKQYF
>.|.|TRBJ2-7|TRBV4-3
TGCGCCAGCAGCCAAGATAGGGGGGCTGACGAGCAGTACTTC
CASSQDRGADEQYF
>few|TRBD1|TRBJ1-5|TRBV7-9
TGTGCCAGCAGCCCCGGGACAGGGACAGCTACAGATAGCAATCAGCCCCAGCATTTT
CASSPGTGTATDSNQPQHF
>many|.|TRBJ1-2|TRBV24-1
TGTGCCACTCAGACCAACGGGGCCTTGGATGGCTACACCTTC
CATQTNGALDGYTF
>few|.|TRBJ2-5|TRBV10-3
TGTGCCATCATGGCAACCATGGGGGGAGAGACCCAGTACTTC
CAIMATMGGETQYF
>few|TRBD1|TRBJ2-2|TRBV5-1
TGCGCCAGCAGTCCGGACAGGACTCGCGGGGAGCTGTTTTTT
CASSPDRTRGELFF
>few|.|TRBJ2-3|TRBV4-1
TGCGCCAGCAGCCAAGCTCTCATCGTGGATACGCAGTATTTT
CASSQALIVDTQYF
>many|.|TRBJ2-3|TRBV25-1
TGTGCCAGCAGTGATCGGCCTAGCACAGATACGCAGTATTTT
CASSDRPSTDTQYF
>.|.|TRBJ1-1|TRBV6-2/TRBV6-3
TGTGCCAGCAGACAGGGTTGGACTGAAGCTTTCTTT
CASRQGWTEAFF